Listed here are 14 T cell receptor beta chains from one sample, sequenced in a study of low-dose radiotherapy and immunotherapy resistance in tumors. It was with a constant-region primer and a V-primer adapter that TCRs were amplified over roughly 19 PCR cycles. A single record per CDR3 protein comes from TCRdb applying MiXCR to the reads. This table has about 47,000 distinct CDR3 sequences, about 12% appearing once. Time point denoted: before trial treatment. The material was PBMCs, obtained before treatment. The receptors stem from a female donor with ovarian cancer.

This clonotype was seen at least ten times. This chain uses TRBV19 with TRBJ2-6; D ambiguous. The CDR3 covers 13 residues. Germline lookup yields CDR1 LNHDA and CDR2 SQIVND (reference sequence). Between the trimmed V and J ends, which lost 2 bases and 4 bases, there was a span of 3 bases. The CDR3 DNA is TGTGCCAGTAGTATAATAGGGGCCAACGTCCTGACTTTC. It specifies CASSIIGANVLTF.

This clonotype was counted at least ten times. This sequence joins TRBV20-1 and TRBJ1-1; D gene unclear. Trimming took off 0 bases at V and 6 bases at J, with 17 bases between the two ends. Germline loops: CDR1 DFQATT, CDR2 SNEGSKA (reference sequence). This CDR3 region has 15 residues. DNA for the CDR3: TGCAGTGCTAGAGATGCGAGGGTGGTGGTAGCTGAAGCTTTCTTT. Amino acid sequence: CSARDARVVVAEAFF.

The chain combines TRBV12-3 or TRBV12-4 with TRBJ2-7; 7 bases match TRBD1. J lost 3 bases, V lost 6 bases, and 11 bases had no gene match. The CDR3 covers 15 residues. As DNA, the CDR3 is TGTGCCAGCAGCTCTACCGGGACAGCCGACTACGAGCAGTACTTC. Protein product: CASSSTGTADYEQYF.

This chain joins TRBV25-1 and TRBJ1-5, with 7 bases lining up with TRBD1. This CDR3 is built from 16 residues. The germline V gene encodes CDR1 MGHDK and CDR2 SYGVNS. V was clipped by 4 bases and J by 4 bases; unmatched bases: 10. Here the CDR3 DNA reads TGTGCCAGCAGTGCGAACGGACAGGTAGGGAATCAGCCCCAGCATTTT. This codes for CASSANGQVGNQPQHF.

The chain is built from TRBV28 and TRBJ2-7; TRBD1 or TRBD2 may be the D gene (5 bases each). Trimming cost V 6 bases and J 1 base, with 13 bases left between them. Germline CDR1 is MDHEN and CDR2 is SYDVKM. This CDR3 has 14 residues. The CDR3 DNA sequence: TGTGCCAGCAGGTCCCCGGGGCAGTCCTACGAGCAGTACTTC. Its protein is CASRSPGQSYEQYF.

At least ten counts were recorded for this clonotype. The rearrangement uses TRBV20-1 and TRBJ2-2; D unclear. Deletions cut 0 bases from V and 4 bases from J, with 3 bases between. The CDR3 runs 12 residues. The germline V gene encodes CDR1 DFQATT and CDR2 SNEGSKA (reference sequence). The CDR3 region has the DNA TGCAGTGCTAGAGACCCCACCGGGGAGCTGTTTTTT. Protein: CSARDPTGELFF.

This clonotype was picked up many times. The chain links TRBV20-1 to TRBJ2-1; the match to TRBD2 covers 7 bases. Germline V gene data show CDR1 as DFQATT and CDR2 as SNEGSKA (reference sequence). V dropped 3 bases and J dropped 4; count of bases not matched to a gene: 6. This CDR3 spans 14 amino acids. The CDR3 sequence: CSASLGREYNEQFF. The CDR3 nucleotides are TGCAGTGCTAGTCTGGGGCGGGAGTACAATGAGCAGTTCTTC.

This clonotype was observed at least ten times. The rearrangement uses TRBV4-1 and TRBJ2-7; 8 bases line up with TRBD1. Per the germline V gene, CDR1 is MGHRA and CDR2 is YSYEKL. This CDR3 is 15 amino acids long. After removal of 3 bases from V and 5 bases from J, the junction contained 9 bases not matched to a gene. CDR3 sequence reads: CASSHVGQGVHEQYF. DNA of the CDR3: TGCGCCAGCAGCCATGTCGGACAGGGTGTCCACGAGCAGTACTTC.

Here the CDR3 reads CSARDSSQETQYF. CDR3 sequence (DNA): TGCAGTGCTAGAGATTCAAGTCAAGAGACCCAGTACTTC. The rearrangement uses TRBV20-1 and TRBJ2-5, with no clear D. CDR1 and CDR2 from the germline V gene are DFQATT and SNEGSKA (reference sequence). This CDR3 comprises 13 residues. V lost 0 bases to trimming and J lost 2 bases, with 7 bases between them.

This clonotype showed up many times. The V and J genes are TRBV24-1 and TRBJ2-3; 8 bases agree with TRBD1. The CDR3 length is 16 residues. Germline CDR1 is KGHDR and CDR2 is SFDVKD. Unmatched junction bases numbered 12, after V lost 3 bases and J lost 8 bases. The CDR3 loop is CATSDAGTGGASTQYF. DNA of the CDR3: TGTGCCACCAGTGATGCCGGGACAGGAGGAGCAAGTACGCAGTATTTT.

The table lists this clonotype with many counts. The chain has TRBV7-9 and TRBJ2-5, with D tentatively TRBD1 (6 bases). The CDR3 is 13 amino acids. Germline V gives CDR1 SEHNR, CDR2 FQNEAQ (reference sequence). V lost 8 bases to trimming and J lost 1 base, with 11 bases between them. CDR3 bases: TGTGCCAGCCACCGGGACACCCAAGAGACCCAGTACTTC. Its protein product is CASHRDTQETQYF.

This clonotype was picked up many times. This chain links TRBV3-1 with TRBJ2-7; TRBD2 aligns across 10 bases. V gave up 4 bases and J gave up 3 bases; unmatched junction bases: 12. From germline, CDR1 is LGHDT and CDR2 YNNKEL (reference sequence). The CDR3 length is 17 residues. CDR3 protein: CASSRTLLAGADYEQYF. The CDR3 DNA is TGTGCCAGCAGCCGAACGTTGCTAGCGGGGGCCGACTACGAGCAGTACTTC.

The V and J genes are TRBV20-1 and TRBJ1-1; D gene unclear. CDR3 length: 14 residues. V was clipped by 5 bases and J by 4 bases, with 17 bases between them. Germline CDR1 is DFQATT and CDR2 is SNEGSKA (reference sequence). The CDR3 sequence is CSAQFGLWGTEAFF. CDR3 nucleotides: TGCAGTGCTCAATTCGGGCTATGGGGCACTGAAGCTTTCTTT.

The rearrangement joins TRBV6-1 to TRBJ1-2; D is undetermined. Trimming took 5 bases from V and 4 from J, leaving 14 bases between them. This CDR3 has 14 amino acids. Germline assignment: CDR1 MNHNS and CDR2 SASEGT. Here the CDR3 DNA reads TGTGCCAGCAGTTACTTCGACGGCACCTATGGCTACACCTTC. Translated, it gives CASSYFDGTYGYTF.